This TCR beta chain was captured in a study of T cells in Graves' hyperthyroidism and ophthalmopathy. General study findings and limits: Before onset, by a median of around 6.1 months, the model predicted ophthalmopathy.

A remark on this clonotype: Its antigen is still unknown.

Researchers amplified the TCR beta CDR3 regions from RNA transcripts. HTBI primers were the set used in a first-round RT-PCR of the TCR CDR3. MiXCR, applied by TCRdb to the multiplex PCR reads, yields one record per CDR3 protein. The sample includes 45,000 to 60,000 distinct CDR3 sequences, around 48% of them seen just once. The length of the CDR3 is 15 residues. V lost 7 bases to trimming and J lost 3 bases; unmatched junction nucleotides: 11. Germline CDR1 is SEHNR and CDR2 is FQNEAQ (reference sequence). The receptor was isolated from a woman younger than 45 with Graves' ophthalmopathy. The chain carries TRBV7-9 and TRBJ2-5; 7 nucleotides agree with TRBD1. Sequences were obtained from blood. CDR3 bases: TGTGCCAGCACCACTTACCTAGGACAGGAAGAGACCCAGTACTTC. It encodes CASTTYLGQEETQYF. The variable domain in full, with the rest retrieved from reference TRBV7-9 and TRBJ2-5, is DTGVSQNPRHKITKRGQNVTFRCDPISEHNRLYWYRQTLGQGPEFLTYFQNEAQLEKSRLLSDRFSAERPKGSFSTLEIQRTEQGDSAMYLCASTTYLGQEETQYFGPGTRLLVL.